This TCR beta chain derives from a study of blood T cell repertoires in COVID-19. Across the study: The United States, Italy and Spain supplied acute and convalescent COVID-19 samples.

The protocol was immunoSEQ multiplex PCR, while the TCRdb copy is restricted to in-frame clones and leaves out a portion. The profile shows over 85,000 clones, approximately 85% of them singletons. Germline CDR1 is MGHRA and CDR2 is YSYEKL. The CDR3 is 15 amino acids. Unmatched junction bases numbered 5, after V lost 2 bases and J lost 3 bases. This TCR derives from an elderly woman with COVID-19, enrolled during active disease. The sequenced sample consisted of peripheral blood. This chain joins TRBV4-1 and TRBJ2-7, with TRBD2 matching over 9 bases. The CDR3 sequence: CASSQSTAGGYEQYF. The CDR3 DNA reads as TGCGCCAGCAGCCAATCTACAGCGGGGGGCTACGAGCAGTACTTC.